This T cell receptor beta chain derives from a study of CD8+ T cells in alopecia areata (dated by TCRdb to the late 2010s). Describing the broader study: Treated patients were enrolled in an open-label pilot trial of oral tofacitinib, 5 to 10 mg twice daily, for moderate-to-severe alopecia areata. On the human side, TCRbeta sequencing was run on scalp tissue and on sorted CD4+ and CD8+ peripheral blood T cells from healthy controls and from alopecia areata patients with either patchy or totalis/universalis disease. TCRbeta CDR3 regions were amplified by immunoSEQ multiplex PCR using 35 Vbeta forward and 13 Jbeta reverse primers. Scalp clonality was compared across normal scalp (n=4), patchy alopecia areata scalp (n=8), and alopecia totalis/universalis scalp (n=8). The study used high-throughput TCRbeta sequencing to examine T cell clonal expansion in alopecia areata, in both the C3H/HeJ mouse model and human patients. The RNA source kit depended on sample type: the PAXgene miRNA kit for fixed scalp, the miRNeasy kit for PBMCs, and the RNeasy kit for mouse skin. Tofacitinib-treated patients had biopsies at baseline and at 4 and 24 weeks of treatment, with a later scalp biopsy in several patients. Tofacitinib was administered for 6 to 18 months, and 6 months of follow-up off drug were then conducted to assess delayed response and recurrence.

The label giving this sample's time point can be read as: baseline before oral tofacitinib. Lesional scalp punch biopsies and peripheral blood were obtained from alopecia areata patients. Scalp biopsies from humans were placed right away in PAXgene tissue containers for fixation. Preparation of the library involved the immunoSEQ multiplex PCR assay. To provide template for TCR sequencing, every sample had RNA extracted and reverse transcribed into cDNA. SuperScript III was used to make first-strand cDNA, primed with a 2:1 mix of oligo-dT and random hexamers. Amplification bias was assessed with a synthetic immune receptor repertoire, and residual bias was removed computationally. In the authors' own workflow: Raw reads were preprocessed for error removal, and CDR3 was defined according to IMGT conventions as running from the conserved cysteine to phenylalanine. Clonality was computed by normalizing Shannon entropy by log2 of the number of productive unique TCRs and subtracting the result from 1. Whether each scalp clone was CD4 or CD8 was inferred by checking scalp TCRbeta sequences against the CD4 and CD8 repertoires from sorted blood. Imported from immuneACCESS, the table was reduced by TCRdb to in-frame sequences with V and J called. These copies leave out some clones; in studies compared against another copy, an unresolved V gene accounts for under half, and the cause of the remainder is not known. The V and J calls and clone size are taken from that table; D and trimming were inferred from the DNA. The sample includes about 14,000 clones, with under 60% observed a single time. About a tenth of the sample belongs to the ten largest clones.

On the study overall, not on this receptor specifically: TCR sequences shared between patients were less clear than in mice, possibly partly because of HLA diversity in the patient population. Compared with normal scalp, lesional scalp, particularly in alopecia totalis/universalis, had higher clonality and more expanded CD8+ clones, which suggests antigenic drive. Unlike mouse skin, where gammadelta T cells dominate, normal human skin contains resident alphabeta T cells that get sequenced too, which complicates analysis of the scalp TCR repertoire.

As to this clone: Its recognized antigen is unknown. No base quality information exists; no much larger clone differs at one position.

This clonotype was obtained from a human donor with alopecia areata. Specimen: skin, collected at week 0.

The DNA is TGTGCCAGCAGTTTAAAAACGATCAGGGCCCCCTCCTACGAGCAGTACTTC. Its amino acids are CASSLKTIRAPSYEQYF. The receptor chain draws on TRBV28 and TRBJ2-7; TRBD1 might be the D gene, on 5 matching bases. For CDR1 and CDR2, the germline V gene lists MDHEN and SYDVKM. V and J are truncated by 2 bases and 0 bases respectively, leaving an intervening sequence of 17 bases. From its cysteine to its phenylalanine, the CDR3 spans 17 amino acids. CDR3 DNA is the only sequence kept; it has 51 bases, read in frame from the first base.